This T cell receptor beta chain was identified during a study of vaccination effects on CD4 cells after COVID-19. At the level of the study: Subjects were given two BNT162b2 or mRNA-1273 vaccine doses. Study outcomes and limitations: Convalescent patients numbered few in the study; early post-infection timepoints were missing entirely.

Ahead of sequencing, the ViraFEST assay grew antigen-specific CD4+ T cells using viral peptide pools. Investigators separated out CD4+ T cells once about eleven days of culture had passed. Neither prior SARS-CoV-2 infection nor positive nucleocapsid antibodies were present in the vaccine recipients. They grew approximately 2.1 million PBMC in each well, adding 10 IU/ml IL-2 and roughly 9.3 ug/ml peptides. The authors replaced half the medium with IL-2 medium on days 3 and 7. Generated by immunoSEQ multiplex PCR, the TCRdb table keeps only in-frame clones and is missing some. The top ten hold roughly 2.8% of the sample, which has some 69,000 clones, 70% to 80% seen once. A note on this clone: Antigen specificity is unknown.

The V segment lost 1 base and the J segment 10 bases; nucleotides outside the gene matches: 13. The CDR3 contains 15 residues. Germline V gene data show CDR1 as SGHKS and CDR2 as YYEKEE (reference sequence). The chain recombines TRBV5-5 with TRBJ1-1; 7 bases are shared with TRBD1. The receptor was isolated from a human donor who received a COVID-19 vaccine. Sequenced here: CD4+ T cells from PBMCs cultured with HCoV-NL63 spike peptides, sampled before COVID-19 vaccination. CDR3 coding DNA: TGTGCCAGCAGCTTGAGAATGGGGACAGACTCAGTAGCTTTCTTT. It yields the protein CASSLRMGTDSVAFF.